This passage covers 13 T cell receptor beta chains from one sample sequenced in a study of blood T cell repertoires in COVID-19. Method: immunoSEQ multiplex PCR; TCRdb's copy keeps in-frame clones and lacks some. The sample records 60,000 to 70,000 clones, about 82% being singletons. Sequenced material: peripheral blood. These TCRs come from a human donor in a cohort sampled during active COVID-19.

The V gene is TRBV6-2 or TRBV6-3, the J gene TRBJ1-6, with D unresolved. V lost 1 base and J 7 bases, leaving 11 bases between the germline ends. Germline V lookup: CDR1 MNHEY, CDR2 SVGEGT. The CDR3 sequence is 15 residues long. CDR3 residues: CASSYWREKNSPLHF. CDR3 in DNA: TGTGCCAGCAGTTACTGGCGGGAGAAAAATTCACCCCTCCACTTT.

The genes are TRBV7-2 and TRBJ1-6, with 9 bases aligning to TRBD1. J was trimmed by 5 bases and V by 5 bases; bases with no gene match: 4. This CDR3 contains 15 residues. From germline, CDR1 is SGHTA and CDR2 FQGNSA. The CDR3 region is CASSTRTGDNSPLHF. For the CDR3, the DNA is TGTGCCAGCAGCACCAGGACAGGGGATAATTCACCCCTCCACTTT. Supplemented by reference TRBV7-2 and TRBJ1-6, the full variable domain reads GAGVSQSPSNKVTEKGKDVELRCDPISGHTALYWYRQSLGQGLEFLIYFQGNSAPDKSGLPSDRFSAERTGGSVSTLTIQRTQQEDSAVYLCASSTRTGDNSPLHFGNGTRLTVT.

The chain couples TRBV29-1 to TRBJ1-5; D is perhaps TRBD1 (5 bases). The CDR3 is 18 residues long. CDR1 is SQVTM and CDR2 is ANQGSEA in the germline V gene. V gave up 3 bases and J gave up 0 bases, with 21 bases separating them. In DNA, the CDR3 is TGCAGCGTTGACGGCCAGGGTAGGGAACAAAATAGCAATCAGCCCCAGCATTTT. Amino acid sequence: CSVDGQGREQNSNQPQHF.

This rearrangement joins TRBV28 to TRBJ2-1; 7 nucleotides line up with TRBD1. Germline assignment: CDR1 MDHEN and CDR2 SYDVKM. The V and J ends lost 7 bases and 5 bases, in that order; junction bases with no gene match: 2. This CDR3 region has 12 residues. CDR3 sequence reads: CASITGDNEQFF. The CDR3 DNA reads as TGTGCCAGCATAACAGGGGACAATGAGCAGTTCTTC.

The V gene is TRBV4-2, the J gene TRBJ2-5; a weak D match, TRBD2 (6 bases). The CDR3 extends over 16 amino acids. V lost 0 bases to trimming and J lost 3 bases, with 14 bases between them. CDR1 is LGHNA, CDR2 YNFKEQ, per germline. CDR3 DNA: TGTGCCAGCAGCCAAGAGAACCGGGACTTTGAAGAGACCCAGTACTTC. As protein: CASSQENRDFEETQYF.

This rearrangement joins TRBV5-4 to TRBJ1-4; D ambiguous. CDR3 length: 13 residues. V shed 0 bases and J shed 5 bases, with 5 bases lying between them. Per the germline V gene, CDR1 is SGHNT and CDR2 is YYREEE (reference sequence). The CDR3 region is CASSLDLNEKLFF. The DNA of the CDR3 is TGTGCCAGCAGCTTGGACCTAAATGAAAAACTGTTTTTT.

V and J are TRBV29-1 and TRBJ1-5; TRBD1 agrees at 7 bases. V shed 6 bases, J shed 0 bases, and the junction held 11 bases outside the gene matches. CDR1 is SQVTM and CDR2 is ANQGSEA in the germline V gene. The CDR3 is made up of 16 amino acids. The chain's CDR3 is CSVGTGTAYSNQPQHF. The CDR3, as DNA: TGCAGCGTGGGGACCGGGACAGCCTATAGCAATCAGCCCCAGCATTTT.

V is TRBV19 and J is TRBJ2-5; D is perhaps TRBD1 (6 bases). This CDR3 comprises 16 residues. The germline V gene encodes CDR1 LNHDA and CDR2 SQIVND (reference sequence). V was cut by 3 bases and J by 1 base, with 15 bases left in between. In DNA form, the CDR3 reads TGTGCCAGTAGTATGGGGGCTTTGGTTGTCCAAGAGACCCAGTACTTC. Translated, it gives CASSMGALVVQETQYF.

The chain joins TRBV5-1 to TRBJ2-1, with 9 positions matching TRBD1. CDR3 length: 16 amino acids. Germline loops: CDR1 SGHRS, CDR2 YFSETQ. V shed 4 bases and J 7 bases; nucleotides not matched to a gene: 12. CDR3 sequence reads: CASSLEGQGGLNEQFF. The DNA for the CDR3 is TGCGCCAGCAGCCTGGAGGGACAGGGCGGCCTAAATGAGCAGTTCTTC.

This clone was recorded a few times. This CDR3 is CATMPGGVPTQYF. The CDR3, as DNA: TGTGCCACCATGCCGGGCGGGGTCCCTACGCAGTATTTT. The chain has TRBV28 and TRBJ2-3, with TRBD2 as a possible D gene (6 bases). The CDR3 runs to 13 residues. V was cut by 10 bases and J by 8 bases, with 19 bases left in between. The V gene's germline CDR1 is MDHEN and CDR2 SYDVKM.

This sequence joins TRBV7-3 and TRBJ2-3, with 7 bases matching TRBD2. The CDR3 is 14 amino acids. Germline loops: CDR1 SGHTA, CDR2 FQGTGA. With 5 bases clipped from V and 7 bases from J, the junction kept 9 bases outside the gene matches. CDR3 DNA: TGTGCCAGCAGCGCCGGGCGGGGGTCTAATACGCAGTATTTT. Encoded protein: CASSAGRGSNTQYF.

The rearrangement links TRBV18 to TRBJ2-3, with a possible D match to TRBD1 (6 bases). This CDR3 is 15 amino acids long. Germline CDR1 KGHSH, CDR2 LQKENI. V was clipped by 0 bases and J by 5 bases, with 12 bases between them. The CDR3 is CASSPPTGKLDTQYF. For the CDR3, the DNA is TGTGCCAGCTCACCACCCACAGGGAAGTTAGATACGCAGTATTTT.

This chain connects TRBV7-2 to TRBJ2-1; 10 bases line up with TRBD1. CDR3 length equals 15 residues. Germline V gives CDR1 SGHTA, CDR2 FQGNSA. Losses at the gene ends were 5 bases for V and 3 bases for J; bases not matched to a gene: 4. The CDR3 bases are TGTGCCAGCAGCCCTTGGACAGGGGGCTACAATGAGCAGTTCTTC. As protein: CASSPWTGGYNEQFF.